A single sample gave rise to the 7 T cell receptor beta chains below, sequenced in a study of neurological immune-mediated disorders (dated by TCRdb to about 2019). Receptor libraries were prepared by 5' RACE. Sequencing used an Illumina HiSeq 2500. TCRdb cleaned the public reads at Q25 with fastp, built clones with MiXCR and kept in-frame beta chains. One record per CDR3 amino acid sequence lists the most common genes and DNA. In this sample the table shows about 84,000 distinct CDR3 sequences, 10% of which occur a single time. 1.8% of the sample rests with the top ten. The material sequenced was PBMCs. These receptors originate from a man between 40 and 49 years old in good health.

The J gene is TRBJ2-7, the V gene TRBV29-1; 11 bases match TRBD1. The J segment lost 3 bases and the V segment lost 6 bases, leaving 10 bases of the junction unmatched. Germline V gene lookup returns CDR1 SQVTM and CDR2 ANQGSEA. CDR3 length: 15 amino acids. CDR3 nucleotide sequence: TGCAGCGTGAGACGAGGGACAGGGGGGAACTACGAGCAGTACTTC. This codes for CSVRRGTGGNYEQYF.

This clonotype was counted ten times or more. The rearrangement uses TRBV20-1 and TRBJ2-3; 8 bases are shared with TRBD1. CDR1 and CDR2 from the germline V gene are DFQATT and SNEGSKA (reference sequence). The CDR3 consists of 14 residues. V shed 5 bases, J shed 5 bases, and the junction held 9 bases outside the gene matches. CDR3 in amino acids: CSASQGVVVDTQYF. CDR3 sequence (DNA): TGCAGTGCTTCACAGGGGGTTGTCGTAGATACGCAGTATTTT.

The chain couples TRBV2 to TRBJ2-7; 8 positions match TRBD1. Germline V gene sequence: CDR1 SNHLY, CDR2 FYNNEI. With V trimmed by 3 bases and J by 5 bases, 3 bases remained unmatched. The CDR3 consists of 13 residues. CDR3 amino acids: CASSDDRGDEQYF. DNA of the CDR3: TGTGCCAGCAGTGACGACAGGGGTGACGAGCAGTACTTC. Filled out from reference TRBV2 and TRBJ2-7, the complete variable domain reads EPEVTQTPSHQVTQMGQEVILRCVPISNHLYFYWYRQILGQKVEFLVSFYNNEISEKSEIFDDQFSVERPDGSNFTLKIRSTKLEDSAMYFCASSDDRGDEQYFGPGTRLTVT.

The sample holds many counts of this clonotype. The chain is built from TRBV5-1 and TRBJ2-1; TRBD2 matches at 9 bases. V was clipped by 3 bases and J by 3 bases; unmatched bases: 7. Germline V gene sequence: CDR1 SGHRS, CDR2 YFSETQ. This CDR3 spans 16 amino acids. The CDR3 nucleotides are TGCGCCAGCAGCTCTCGACTAGCGGCCTTCTACAATGAGCAGTTCTTC. It codes for CASSSRLAAFYNEQFF.

In the case of this clonotype: Being one base from a much bigger clone, this may be a read error. This chain uses TRBV7-3 with TRBJ2-2; the D gene could be TRBD1 or TRBD2 (5 bases each). Germline-derived CDR1 and CDR2 are SGHTA and FQGTGA. The CDR3 length is 13 residues. The CDR3, as DNA: TGTGCCAGCAGCCCCTCAGGGACCGGGGAGATGTTTTTT. Amino acids: CASSPSGTGEMFF.

The chain employs TRBV6-5 and TRBJ2-5; TRBD2 aligns across 7 bases. The CDR3 length is 15 residues. V shed 8 bases, J shed 5 bases, and the junction held 14 bases outside the gene matches. Germline CDR1 MNHEY, CDR2 SVGAGI. The CDR3 DNA reads as TGTGCCAGCGGCTTGGAGGTTGGGGGGGGTGAGACCCAGTACTTC. This translates into CASGLEVGGGETQYF.

The table lists this clonotype with many counts. The V gene is TRBV20-1, the J gene TRBJ2-7; unclear D gene. CDR1 and CDR2 (germline): DFQATT, SNEGSKA (reference sequence). This CDR3 is built from 13 residues. Trimming took 6 bases from V and 3 from J, leaving 15 bases between them. CDR3 coding DNA: TGCAGTGCAGTCCCACACTTGGTCTACGAGCAGTACTTC. It specifies CSAVPHLVYEQYF.